This T cell receptor beta chain was identified in a study of T cell responses to AZD1222 COVID-19 vaccine. Background on the study: Pooling covered second doses at about 4 or about 12 weeks.

As for this clone: The antigen is not known.

General study points: Rises in breadth and depth of Spike-specific TCRs came after two AZD1222 doses. Across spike, vaccine-associated CD4 TCRs were found, dominant at 160-218 and 743-854.

Clones were sequenced by immunoSEQ multiplex PCR, and TCRdb holds only the in-frame ones, with some missing. The profile shows 130,000 or so clones, around 90% of them singletons. The TCR originated in an adult in good health. This material consisted of peripheral blood, taken on day 0 of AZD1222 vaccination.

CDR3 nucleotide sequence: TGTGCCAGCAGCTTTAGCGGGGTTAATAATTCACCCCTCCACTTT. Translating it yields CASSFSGVNNSPLHF. The genes are TRBV7-9 and TRBJ1-6; D ambiguous. The germline CDR1 and CDR2 sequences are SEHNR and FQNEAQ (reference sequence). The CDR3 sequence is 15 residues long. Trimming stripped 3 bases from V and 5 bases from J, with 11 bases between.